A single sample gave rise to the 23 T cell receptor beta chains below, sequenced in a study of blood T cell repertoires in COVID-19. This table comes from immunoSEQ multiplex PCR, and its TCRdb copy is limited to in-frame clones, with some not included. The sample yields 300,000 to 400,000 clones, more than 75% seen once. The sequenced sample was PBMCs or T cells enriched from blood (not recorded which). These receptors came from a woman aged 25 to 39 with acute COVID-19.

The genes are TRBV13 and TRBJ1-5; D is unclear. CDR1 and CDR2 (germline): PRHDT, FYEKMQ (reference sequence). Trimming took 0 bases from V and 5 from J, leaving 11 bases between them. This CDR3 has 15 amino acids. The CDR3 region has the DNA TGTGCCAGCAGCTTAGGAGGAGCGGGAGATCAGCCCCAGCATTTT. Protein: CASSLGGAGDQPQHF.

The V gene is TRBV28, the J gene TRBJ2-3; 9 bases match TRBD1. The germline V gene has CDR1 MDHEN and CDR2 SYDVKM. CDR3 length equals 14 residues. J lost 5 bases, V lost 6 bases, and 6 bases had no gene match. CDR3 loop: CASSRRTGEDTQYF. The CDR3 nucleotides read TGTGCCAGCAGCCGCCGGACAGGGGAAGATACGCAGTATTTT. The whole variable domain, remainder taken from reference TRBV28 and TRBJ2-3, is DVKVTQSSRYLVKRTGEKVFLECVQDMDHENMFWYRQDPGLGLRLIYFSYDVKMKEKGDIPEGYSVSREKKERFSLILESASTNQTSMYLCASSRRTGEDTQYFGPGTRLTVL.

J is TRBJ2-7 and V is TRBV24-1, with 9 bases fitting TRBD2. CDR1 KGHDR and CDR2 SFDVKD come from the germline V gene. The V and J ends lost 0 bases and 3 bases, in that order; junction bases with no gene match: 5. This CDR3 is built from 16 residues. CDR3: CATSDLGQRGDYEQYF. The CDR3 DNA is TGTGCCACCAGTGATTTGGGTCAGCGGGGGGACTACGAGCAGTACTTC.

The chain combines TRBV10-3 with TRBJ2-2; 9 bases line up with TRBD2. The V gene end was trimmed by 0 bases and the J gene end by 3 bases; junction bases not matched to a gene: 2. The CDR3 has 16 residues. Germline V gene sequence: CDR1 ENHRY, CDR2 SYGVKD. The CDR3 bases are TGTGCCATCAGTGAGTCTAGCGGGGGAGACACCGGGGAGCTGTTTTTT. This gives the protein CAISESSGGDTGELFF.

This clone was found once. The rearrangement links TRBV2 to TRBJ2-7, with D perhaps TRBD1 (6 bases). The ends were cut back, 4 bases at V and 9 bases at J, with 19 bases in the middle. The CDR3 totals 14 residues. Germline CDR1 is SNHLY and CDR2 is FYNNEI. The CDR3 bases are TGTGCCAGCAGTGGTGTGGGGGCTACTTCATTGCAGTACTTC. It translates to CASSGVGATSLQYF.

The V and J genes are TRBV7-9 and TRBJ2-1, with D possibly matching TRBD2 (6 bases). This CDR3 has 15 residues. Germline assignment: CDR1 SEHNR and CDR2 FQNEAQ (reference sequence). The V gene lost 5 bases and the J gene lost 5 bases, with 16 bases spanning the gap. The DNA for the CDR3 is TGTGCCAGCAGCGCAAGGGGCGGGGTAAACAATGAGCAGTTCTTC. This encodes CASSARGGVNNEQFF.

This chain connects TRBV3-1 (or the pseudogene TRBV3-2) to TRBJ2-7, with D hard to call. CDR1 and CDR2 from the germline V gene are LGHDT and YNNKEL (reference sequence). This CDR3 is 16 amino acids long. Trimming shortened V by 0 bases and J by 3 bases, and 15 bases separated the two germline ends. The CDR3 sequence: CASSQDGQARNYEQYF. Written as DNA, the CDR3 is TGTGCCAGCAGCCAAGATGGTCAGGCCCGGAACTACGAGCAGTACTTC.

Here the CDR3 DNA reads TGTGCCAGCAGTCGCCGGGACAGGGGGAACACTGAAGCTTTCTTT. It yields the protein CASSRRDRGNTEAFF. This rearrangement joins TRBV6-5 to TRBJ1-1; the match to TRBD1 covers 10 bases. The length of the CDR3 is 15 residues. V shed 5 bases, J shed 1 base, and the junction held 4 bases outside the gene matches. Per germline, CDR1 MNHEY and CDR2 SVGAGI.

The chain links TRBV18 to TRBJ1-2; 10 nucleotides align to TRBD1. V shed 3 bases, J shed 2 bases, and the junction held 12 bases outside the gene matches. From germline, CDR1 is KGHSH and CDR2 LQKENI. The CDR3 runs to 18 residues. The CDR3 reads CASSPTLSGQGTNYGYTF. The DNA of the CDR3 is TGTGCCAGCTCACCGACGCTTTCGGGACAGGGGACAAACTATGGCTACACCTTC.

V is TRBV18 and J is TRBJ2-2, with D possibly TRBD1 on 5 matching bases. CDR3 length: 16 amino acids. V dropped 1 base and J dropped 0 bases, with 9 bases sitting between them. CDR1 is KGHSH, CDR2 LQKENI, per germline. As DNA, the CDR3 is TGTGCCAGCTCACCACAGGGGCCTGCGAACACCGGGGAGCTGTTTTTT. This gives the protein CASSPQGPANTGELFF. The entire variable domain, with the rest obtained from reference TRBV18 and TRBJ2-2, is as follows: NAGVMQNPRHLVRRRGQEARLRCSPMKGHSHVYWYRQLPEEGLKFMVYLQKENIIDESGMPKERFSAEFPKEGPSILRIQQVVRGDSAAYFCASSPQGPANTGELFFGEGSRLTVL.

The chain recombines TRBV4-1 with TRBJ2-7; 7 bases match TRBD2. Trimming took 4 bases from V and 2 from J; bases not matched to a gene: 5. CDR1 and CDR2 (germline): MGHRA, YSYEKL. The CDR3 runs 14 residues. The CDR3 sequence is CASSLGEGTYEQYF. CDR3 sequence (DNA): TGCGCCAGCAGCCTAGGGGAGGGGACCTACGAGCAGTACTTC.

This clone was seen only once. The rearrangement uses TRBV9 and TRBJ1-6; 8 bases match TRBD1. In germline, CDR1 is SGDLS, CDR2 YYNGEE. With V trimmed by 3 bases and J by 10 bases, 21 bases remained unmatched. The CDR3 consists of 19 residues. DNA of the CDR3: TGTGCCAGCAGCGAGGGGGGCAGGGGGCAAACTTCGATCTGGTCACCCCTCCACTTT. This encodes CASSEGGRGQTSIWSPLHF. The full variable domain, in which reference TRBV9 and TRBJ1-6 provide the parts outside the CDR3, is DSGVTQTPKHLITATGQRVTLRCSPRSGDLSVYWYQQSLDQGLQFLIQYYNGEERAKGNILERFSAQQFPDLHSELNLSSLELGDSALYFCASSEGGRGQTSIWSPLHFGNGTRLTVT.

The rearrangement uses TRBV25-1 and TRBJ1-1, with a weak D call TRBD1 (5 bases). The CDR3 spans 15 residues. The V and J ends lost 0 bases and 0 bases respectively, with 8 bases between them. Looked up from germline, CDR1 is MGHDK and CDR2 is SYGVNS. The CDR3 loop reads CASSEYRDLNTEAFF. The CDR3 DNA is TGTGCCAGCAGTGAATACAGGGATTTGAACACTGAAGCTTTCTTT.

The chain joins TRBV20-1 to TRBJ2-3; 8 positions match TRBD2. Trimming at V came to 3 bases and at J to 5 bases, leaving 7 bases not matched to a gene. There are 14 residues in the CDR3. Germline assignment: CDR1 DFQATT and CDR2 SNEGSKA (reference sequence). Written as DNA, the CDR3 is TGCAGTGCTAGTTTGGCGGGGGGTGGAGATACGCAGTATTTT. As protein: CSASLAGGGDTQYF.

The CDR3 DNA is TGTGCCAGCAGCCCTAGGGGACTAGCGGGGGGTCTTAAGCAGTTCTTC. Amino acid sequence: CASSPRGLAGGLKQFF. V and J are TRBV7-3 and TRBJ2-1, with TRBD2 matching over 15 bases. Trimming took 5 bases from V and 11 from J; bases not matched to a gene: 10. CDR3 length equals 16 residues. Germline V CDR1 and CDR2: SGHTA, FQGTGA.

The gene calls are TRBV28 and TRBJ2-7; 9 bases fit TRBD2. The CDR3 is made up of 16 amino acids. The germline CDR1 and CDR2 sequences are MDHEN and SYDVKM. J lost 3 bases, V lost 4 bases, and 10 bases had no gene match. Written as DNA, the CDR3 is TGTGCCAGCAGTTCGGATTTGAGCGGGGGGCTCTACGAGCAGTACTTC. It translates to CASSSDLSGGLYEQYF.

Concerning this clone: The sample carries other DNA sequences with the same CDR3. V is TRBV9 and J is TRBJ1-6; tentative D call: TRBD1 (5 bases). The V gene lost 4 bases and the J gene lost 0 bases, with 8 bases spanning the gap. Looked up from germline, CDR1 is SGDLS and CDR2 is YYNGEE. This CDR3 comprises 15 residues. CDR3: CASSIGGSYNSPLHF. CDR3 bases: TGTGCCAGCAGCATCGGGGGCTCCTATAATTCACCCCTCCACTTT.

This chain joins TRBV6-5 and TRBJ1-1; 8 bases agree with TRBD1. This CDR3 has 14 amino acids. V shed 5 bases, J shed 3 bases, and the junction held 5 bases outside the gene matches. CDR1 and CDR2 (germline): MNHEY, SVGAGI. The CDR3 DNA follows: TGTGCCAGCAGTATTTCGACAGGGGACACTGAAGCTTTCTTT. This sequence encodes CASSISTGDTEAFF.

This clone was observed a single time. The chain couples TRBV7-6 to TRBJ2-1; 8 bases agree with TRBD2. Germline trimming cut 1 base from V and 4 bases from J; bases unmatched to any gene: 6. The length of the CDR3 is 16 residues. Germline CDR1 reads SGHVS; CDR2 reads FNYEAQ. CDR3 loop: CASSLERGGLYNEQFF. CDR3 DNA sequence: TGTGCCAGCAGCTTAGAACGGGGGGGCCTGTACAATGAGCAGTTCTTC.

The V gene is TRBV14, the J gene TRBJ1-2; D not resolved. Trimming shortened V by 1 base and J by 4 bases, and 7 bases separated the two germline ends. Germline V gene data show CDR1 as SGHDN and CDR2 as FVKESK. The CDR3 sequence is 13 residues long. The chain's CDR3 is CASSQVASYGYTF. DNA for the CDR3: TGTGCCAGCAGCCAAGTCGCCAGCTATGGCTACACCTTC.

The genes are TRBV9 and TRBJ1-1; TRBD1 aligns across 7 bases. CDR1 is SGDLS, CDR2 YYNGEE, per germline. V was pared by 3 bases and J by 8 bases, with 4 bases of the junction left unmatched. This CDR3 has 12 amino acids. Here the CDR3 DNA reads TGTGCCAGCAGCGCGACAGGGCGGGAAGCTTTCTTT. Translating it yields CASSATGREAFF.

The chain combines TRBV7-9 with TRBJ2-1; 8 positions agree with TRBD1. Germline trimming cut 3 bases from V and 4 bases from J; bases unmatched to any gene: 8. This CDR3 spans 16 amino acids. Per germline, CDR1 SEHNR and CDR2 FQNEAQ (reference sequence). For the CDR3, the DNA is TGTGCCAGCAGCTTGACAGGGGAACGGGGATACAATGAGCAGTTCTTC. This sequence encodes CASSLTGERGYNEQFF.

The chain carries TRBV5-1 and TRBJ1-1; perhaps TRBD1 as D (5 bases). The germline gives CDR1 SGHRS, CDR2 YFSETQ. Trimming cost V 2 bases and J 0 bases, with 8 bases left between them. This CDR3 is built from 14 residues. Written as DNA, the CDR3 is TGCGCCAGCAGCTTAGACAGAATGAACACTGAAGCTTTCTTT. Protein sequence: CASSLDRMNTEAFF. Complete variable domain (other parts from reference TRBV5-1 and TRBJ1-1): KAGVTQTPRYLIKTRGQQVTLSCSPISGHRSVSWYQQTPGQGLQFLFEYFSETQRNKGNFPGRFSGRQFSNSRSEMNVSTLELGDSALYLCASSLDRMNTEAFFGQGTRLTVV.